The rows below give T cell receptor beta chains drawn from one sample of a study of graft-versus-host responses after intestinal transplantation. Clones were read by immunoSEQ multiplex PCR, and TCRdb kept only the in-frame ones, dropping some. The table shows tens of thousands of clones, with 91% occurring only once. This material consisted of PBMCs, taken approximately 320 days after intestinal transplant. The receptors here all came from a human patient who received an intestinal transplant, so some T cells may come from the graft donor. The CDR3 runs from the conserved cysteine through the conserved F or W. The D gene is left open where the match is weak. Clone size appears in some rows only: once, few, many, or a class for an expanded clone.

d_call	cdr3_length	j_call	clone_size	v_call	cdr3_nt	cdr3_aa
NA	14	TRBJ2-7	once	TRBV15	TGTGCCACCAGCAGAGAGGGACCCACCTACGAGCAGTACTTC	CATSREGPTYEQYF
NA	14	TRBJ2-2	NA	TRBV5-5	TGTGCCAGCAGGATTCGGGGTGCCACCGGGGAGCTGTTTTTT	CASRIRGATGELFF
TRBD1	14	TRBJ1-1	NA	TRBV2	TGTGCCAGCAGACAGGGGACTGGAGCCACTGAAGCTTTCTTT	CASRQGTGATEAFF
NA	16	TRBJ2-3	NA	TRBV2	TGTGCCAGCGGTGGGCTGGGGGGGGGCCCCACAGATACGCAGTATTTT	CASGGLGGGPTDTQYF
TRBD2	12	TRBJ2-1	NA	TRBV2	TGTGCCATCTTAATTAGCGGGAATGAGCAGTTCTTC	CAILISGNEQFF
NA	14	TRBJ1-3	few	TRBV4-1	TGCGCCAGCAGCCTAGGACCTTCGGGAAACACCATATATTTT	CASSLGPSGNTIYF
TRBD1	14	TRBJ2-7	NA	TRBV5-6	TGTGCCAGCAGCTTGAGGGACAGCGCCTGCGAGCAGTACTTC	CASSLRDSACEQYF
NA	14	TRBJ1-2	once	TRBV5-5	TGTGCCAGCAGCTCCGCGGGGGCTAACTATGGCTACACCTTC	CASSSAGANYGYTF
TRBD1	14	TRBJ2-1	NA	TRBV7-3	TGTGCCAGCAGCGGACAGGGTGGGCTCGATGAGCAGTTCTTC	CASSGQGGLDEQFF
NA	13	TRBJ2-2	once	TRBV29-1	TGCAGCGTTGCGGGGGCGTTGGCCGGGGAGCTGTTTTTT	CSVAGALAGELFF
TRBD2	14	TRBJ2-7	NA	TRBV6-5	TGTGCCAGCAGTGGAGGCGGGAGCTCCTACGAGCAGTACTTC	CASSGGGSSYEQYF
NA	15	TRBJ2-3	NA	TRBV21-1	TGTGCCAGCAGAACCGGGACAGGGGATGCAGATACGCAGTATTTT	CASRTGTGDADTQYF
NA	14	TRBJ1-1	NA	TRBV18	TGTGCCAGCTCACCCCCAGGGTTGAACACTGAAGCTTTCTTT	CASSPPGLNTEAFF
NA	12	TRBJ2-2	NA	TRBV2	TGTGCCAGCAGTACTAACACCGGGGAGCTGTTTTTT	CASSTNTGELFF
NA	11	TRBJ2-5	NA	TRBV25-1	TGTGCCAGCAGTGTTGGGGAGACCCAGTACTTC	CASSVGETQYF
TRBD1	15	TRBJ2-5	NA	TRBV6-1	TGTGCCAGCAGTGAATACCTAGGGACAGAAGAGACCCAGTACTTC	CASSEYLGTEETQYF
TRBD2	16	TRBJ2-7	NA	TRBV5-6	TGTGCCAGCAGCCTAGCCGGACTAGCGGAAGACTACGAGCAGTACTTC	CASSLAGLAEDYEQYF
NA	11	TRBJ1-1	once	TRBV28	TGTGCCAGCAGAGGGAGGGTTGAAGCTTTCTTT	CASRGRVEAFF
TRBD1	14	TRBJ1-1	NA	TRBV10-1	TGCGCCACCAGGGGGGAGGAGGGAAACACTGAAGCTTTCTTT	CATRGEEGNTEAFF
NA	18	TRBJ2-6	few	TRBV5-1	TGCGCCAGCATGAGCCGGGACACACACCTCTCTGGGGCCAACGTCCTGACTTTC	CASMSRDTHLSGANVLTF
NA	13	TRBJ1-5	NA	TRBV28	TGTGCCAGCAGTCCCGGGACCACGGGGCCCCAGCATTTT	CASSPGTTGPQHF
TRBD1	14	TRBJ2-7	NA	TRBV4-1	TGCGCCAGCAGCTTCCGGGACAGGGCCTACGAGCAGTACTTC	CASSFRDRAYEQYF
NA	13	TRBJ1-6	NA	TRBV4-1	TGCGCCAGCAGCCAAGACCGGGATGGACGGGTCCACTTT	CASSQDRDGRVHF